This TCR beta chain was documented in a study of PD-1 and CTLA-4 blockade in melanoma. Using immunoSEQ multiplex PCR, the repertoire was profiled, and TCRdb retains in-frame clones only, with some absent. The table lists 15,000 to 20,000 clones, roughly 70% of them singletons. Trimming cost V 2 bases and J 3 bases, with 18 bases left between them. The CDR3 covers 17 residues. CDR1 and CDR2 (germline): SGHDN, FVKESK. The chain links TRBV14 to TRBJ2-3; D unclear. The clonotype originates from a human donor with melanoma. The sequences come from CD8+ T cells from peripheral blood, collected from a patient given anti-PD-1 treatment. The DNA of the CDR3 is TGTGCCAGCAGCCAAAACCCAGCGTTGGTATTTACAGATACGCAGTATTTT. Translated: CASSQNPALVFTDTQYF.